A single T cell receptor beta chain is shown here with its context. Donors were grouped by their self-reported clinical history. Measured with immunoSEQ multiplex PCR; TCRdb has only the in-frame clones, and not every one. This sample yields under 300,000 clones, of which about 90% are seen a single time; about 6% belongs to the top ten. The data stem from a study of blood T cell repertoires in COVID-19. In the study overall: PBMCs, B-cell-depleted T cells, or T cells provided the cDNA or gDNA that made up the material.

There are 14 residues in the CDR3. From germline, CDR1 is MDHEN and CDR2 SYDVKM. The V gene end was trimmed by 5 bases and the J gene end by 3 bases; junction bases not matched to a gene: 6. The V gene is TRBV28, the J gene TRBJ1-1; 7 positions match TRBD1. The sample was PBMCs or T cells enriched from blood (not recorded which). This TCR derives from a woman in her twenties or thirties with acute COVID-19. Written as DNA, the CDR3 is TGTGCCAGCAGTCGGAACAGGGGATACACTGAAGCTTTCTTT. It translates to CASSRNRGYTEAFF.